The 10 T cell receptor beta chains given below trace back to one sample, sequenced in a study of CD8 T cells in Susac syndrome. An input of roughly 0.5 to 1 ug of RNA was subjected to reverse transcription using random hexamers. TCRdb called the immunoSEQ multiplex PCR reads again in MiXCR, with one record for every CDR3 protein. The data contain about 120,000 distinct CDR3 sequences, just over 95% of them seen just once; the ten biggest clones take up 0.13% to 0.15%. The source material was CD4+ T cells from PBMCs. Every receptor here comes from a human donor with Susac syndrome.

J is TRBJ2-7 and V is TRBV20-1; TRBD1 matches 7 bases. The CDR3 is 13 amino acids. Germline trimming cut 5 bases from V and 1 base from J; bases unmatched to any gene: 5. CDR1 and CDR2 (germline): DFQATT, SNEGSKA (reference sequence). CDR3 DNA sequence: TGCAGTGCTTCGGGACAGACGTCCTACGAGCAGTACTTC. It encodes CSASGQTSYEQYF.

The rearrangement uses TRBV28 and TRBJ2-1; either TRBD1 or TRBD2 may supply D (5 bases each). Trimming pared 7 bases from V and 8 bases from J, leaving 12 bases between. There are 12 residues in the CDR3. In germline, CDR1 is MDHEN, CDR2 SYDVKM. Here the CDR3 reads CASTIEGYEQFF. The CDR3 nucleotides read TGTGCCAGCACCATTGAGGGGTATGAGCAGTTCTTC. Full variable domain (outside the CDR3, taken from reference TRBV28 and TRBJ2-1): DVKVTQSSRYLVKRTGEKVFLECVQDMDHENMFWYRQDPGLGLRLIYFSYDVKMKEKGDIPEGYSVSREKKERFSLILESASTNQTSMYLCASTIEGYEQFFGPGTRLTVL.

This clonotype was recorded only once. The CDR3, as DNA: TGTGCCAGCAGCCAACGAAAACTAGCGGGAGGGCCGCATGGATACCAAGAGACCCAGTACTTC. Translated, it gives CASSQRKLAGGPHGYQETQYF. The genes are TRBV4-2 and TRBJ2-5, with TRBD2 matching 13 bases. The CDR3 loop spans 21 amino acids. Germline-derived CDR1 and CDR2 are LGHNA and YNFKEQ. With V trimmed by 2 bases and J by 0 bases, 15 bases remained unmatched.

V and J are TRBV7-3 and TRBJ2-5, with D possibly TRBD2 on 5 matching bases. The germline V and J ends were trimmed by 5 bases and 4 bases, with 11 bases remaining between them. Germline CDR1 is SGHTA and CDR2 is FQGTGA. The CDR3 extends over 13 amino acids. For the CDR3, the DNA is TGTGCCAGCAGCCTCACCCGGGGAGAGACCCAGTACTTC. Translation gives CASSLTRGETQYF.

The chain has TRBV3-1 and TRBJ2-5; D not certain. The CDR3 totals 15 residues. V lost 4 bases to trimming and J lost 5 bases, with 17 bases between them. Germline CDR1 LGHDT, CDR2 YNNKEL (reference sequence). The DNA of the CDR3 is TGTGCCAGCAGCCGAGAGCCCCACCCTAGGGAGACCCAGTACTTC. Amino acid sequence: CASSREPHPRETQYF.

DNA for the CDR3: TGCAGTGCTAGAACGCTACAGGGTTCTGGCTACACCTTC. Protein sequence: CSARTLQGSGYTF. The chain joins TRBV20-1 to TRBJ1-2; tentative D call: TRBD1 (6 bases). The germline V gene encodes CDR1 DFQATT and CDR2 SNEGSKA (reference sequence). This CDR3 spans 13 amino acids. Deletions cut 2 bases from V and 7 bases from J, with 14 bases between.

The chain uses TRBV7-8 and TRBJ2-5, with a weak D call TRBD1 (6 bases). The CDR3 loop spans 17 amino acids. CDR1 SGHVS and CDR2 FQNEAQ come from the germline V gene. Trimming cost V 2 bases and J 4 bases, with 20 bases left between them. The CDR3 reads CASSLLLDSPRGETQYF. Here the CDR3 DNA reads TGTGCCAGCAGCTTATTACTGGACAGCCCCAGGGGAGAGACCCAGTACTTC.

V usage is TRBV20-1 and J usage is TRBJ2-1; 10 bases line up with TRBD2. Germline CDR1 is DFQATT and CDR2 is SNEGSKA (reference sequence). The CDR3 has 14 residues. Losses at the gene ends were 7 bases for V and 4 bases for J; bases not matched to a gene: 7. The CDR3 loop is CSVTPSGRYNEQFF. The CDR3 region has the DNA TGCAGTGTCACTCCTAGCGGGAGATACAATGAGCAGTTCTTC.

J is TRBJ2-1 and V is TRBV7-2; 7 nucleotides line up with TRBD1. Germline V gives CDR1 SGHTA, CDR2 FQGNSA. This CDR3 has 15 residues. V shed 5 bases, J shed 10 bases, and the junction held 14 bases outside the gene matches. Written as DNA, the CDR3 is TGTGCCAGCAGCCTTTCCGGGACAGCGTACGGGGAGCAGTTCTTC. It encodes CASSLSGTAYGEQFF.

The chain recombines TRBV18 with TRBJ2-2; D is undetermined. Trimming stripped 0 bases from V and 4 bases from J, with 6 bases between. The germline V gene encodes CDR1 KGHSH and CDR2 LQKENI. The CDR3 covers 14 residues. CDR3 DNA: TGTGCCAGCTCACCACCTAGGGCCACCGGGGAGCTGTTTTTT. It yields the protein CASSPPRATGELFF.